This T cell receptor beta chain was captured in a study of spatial heterogeneity in lung cancer. Notes on the study in general: Ubiquitous and regional expanded TCR counts tracked ubiquitous and regional nonsynonymous mutations, respectively. In tumors, expanded intratumoral alpha and beta TCR counts tracked mutation counts.

Regarding time point: sample taken at primary tumor resection. Donation came from 70 or so patients with untreated early-stage non-small cell lung cancer. In each case, whole RNA from tumor, nontumor lung or frozen PBMC was sequenced unsorted. Note on this clonotype: No antigen is known for it.

V lost 11 bases and J lost 3, with 10 bases in between. Germline-derived CDR1 and CDR2 are ENHRY and SYGVKD. The CDR3 length is 11 residues. TCRdb re-derived calls from the 5' RACE reads in MiXCR, one entry per CDR3 protein. The table includes nearly 25,000 distinct CDR3 sequences, 8.8% detected once. The chain links TRBV10-3 to TRBJ1-1; weak D call: TRBD1 (5 bases). The clonotype was recovered from a male donor with early-stage non-small cell lung cancer. The source was lung tumor tissue, collected at surgery. This CDR3 reads CAATGDTEAFF. The CDR3 DNA follows: TGTGCCGCTACAGGAGACACTGAAGCTTTCTTT.